Presented here are 25 T cell receptor beta chains from one specimen sequenced in a study of blood T cell repertoires in COVID-19. Here immunoSEQ multiplex PCR was the method, and the copy in TCRdb shows in-frame clones only, minus some. The sample contains 76,000 or so clones, under 95% of which appear only once. Source material: peripheral blood. The receptors were gathered from a human donor in a cohort sampled during active COVID-19.

The DNA of the CDR3 is TGTGCCAGTAACCCCCGGGGGAGGACCTACGAGCAGTACTTC. Its protein product is CASNPRGRTYEQYF. The gene calls are TRBV19 and TRBJ2-7; weak D call: TRBD2 (6 bases). The CDR3 is 14 residues long. The V gene lost 7 bases and the J gene lost 2 bases, with 15 bases spanning the gap. Germline V gene data show CDR1 as LNHDA and CDR2 as SQIVND (reference sequence).

This sequence joins TRBV4-1 and TRBJ1-4; TRBD1 matches at 9 bases. This CDR3 is 16 amino acids long. The germline CDR1 and CDR2 sequences are MGHRA and YSYEKL. V gave up 4 bases and J gave up 3 bases; unmatched junction bases: 6. The CDR3, as DNA: TGCGCCAGCAGCCCGGGACAGGGTTTCGCTAATGAAAAACTGTTTTTT. It encodes CASSPGQGFANEKLFF.

This chain links TRBV7-2 with TRBJ2-5; D unclear. Germline CDR1 SGHTA, CDR2 FQGNSA. The germline V and J ends were trimmed by 1 base and 5 bases, with 11 bases remaining between them. CDR3 length equals 14 residues. The CDR3 coding sequence is TGTGCCAGCAGCTTAGTTTTTGCCGGTGAGACCCAGTACTTC. It encodes CASSLVFAGETQYF.

The CDR3 nucleotides read TGCGCCAGCAGCCAACAACAACTAGCGTCAGATACGCAGTATTTT. Translated, it gives CASSQQQLASDTQYF. The chain joins TRBV4-3 to TRBJ2-3, with 7 bases lining up with TRBD2. V shed 2 bases and J 4 bases; nucleotides not matched to a gene: 6. The CDR3 runs to 15 residues. CDR1 and CDR2 (germline): LGHNA, YSLEER.

The chain has TRBV7-2 and TRBJ1-4; 7 bases are shared with TRBD1. This CDR3 spans 17 amino acids. J gave up 0 bases and V 3 bases, and 7 bases lay outside the gene matches. Germline CDR1 is SGHTA and CDR2 is FQGNSA. The CDR3 spells CASSFWAGTATNEKLFF. CDR3 sequence (DNA): TGTGCCAGCAGCTTCTGGGCCGGGACAGCAACTAATGAAAAACTGTTTTTT.

This chain connects TRBV6-6 to TRBJ1-5; 8 bases match TRBD1. Germline V gene sequence: CDR1 MNHNY, CDR2 SVGAGI (reference sequence). V lost 6 bases, J lost 6 bases, and 10 bases stayed unmatched. This CDR3 has 15 amino acids. CDR3 region: CASSQEQGVGQPQHF. The CDR3 DNA is TGTGCCAGCAGCCAAGAACAGGGGGTAGGTCAGCCCCAGCATTTT.

This chain joins TRBV13 and TRBJ2-1; the match to TRBD2 covers 8 bases. The CDR3 has 14 residues. Trimming at V came to 1 base and at J to 9 bases, leaving 5 bases not matched to a gene. The germline CDR1 and CDR2 sequences are PRHDT and FYEKMQ (reference sequence). CDR3 sequence: CASSLVTSEREQFF. Written as DNA, the CDR3 is TGTGCCAGCAGCTTAGTGACTAGCGAGCGTGAGCAGTTCTTC.

V is TRBV24-1 and J is TRBJ2-5; the D gene is possibly TRBD1 (6 bases). Deletions cut 2 bases from V and 4 bases from J, with 10 bases between. Looked up from germline, CDR1 is KGHDR and CDR2 is SFDVKD. The CDR3 totals 14 residues. The CDR3 coding sequence is TGTGCCACCAGTGATTCTCCCAGGGGAGAGACCCAGTACTTC. Translated, it gives CATSDSPRGETQYF.

The chain combines TRBV19 with TRBJ1-2; 9 bases align to TRBD1. The CDR3 spans 15 residues. Germline CDR1 and CDR2: LNHDA and SQIVND (reference sequence). V lost 3 bases, J lost 7 bases, and 9 bases stayed unmatched. In DNA form, the CDR3 reads TGTGCCAGTAGTATGCCCGGACAGGGGAGTGGTGGCTACACCTTC. Translation gives CASSMPGQGSGGYTF.

This clone showed up just once. The chain recombines TRBV5-6 with TRBJ1-4, with D tentatively TRBD1 (5 bases). Per the germline V gene, CDR1 is SGHDT and CDR2 is YYEEEE. The V gene lost 5 bases and the J gene lost 8 bases, with 28 bases spanning the gap. This CDR3 spans 18 amino acids. The CDR3 reads CASSPSRRAGTQREKLFF. DNA of the CDR3: TGTGCCAGCAGTCCCTCACGCAGGGCCGGAACCCAGAGGGAAAAACTGTTTTTT.

The CDR3 bases are TGTGCCAGCAGCTTGAAGCGGGGGAACACCGGGGAGCTGTTTTTT. Protein: CASSLKRGNTGELFF. This sequence joins TRBV5-8 and TRBJ2-2; 7 bases match TRBD2. After removal of 1 base from V and 1 base from J, the junction contained 1 base not matched to a gene. Germline V CDR1 and CDR2: SGHTS, YDEGEE. The CDR3 covers 15 residues.

This clone was seen a single time. This chain joins TRBV9 and TRBJ2-3; the D gene is possibly TRBD2 (6 bases). The CDR3 is 15 amino acids. Germline lookup yields CDR1 SGDLS and CDR2 YYNGEE. V was cut by 3 bases and J by 0 bases, with 11 bases left in between. CDR3 amino acids: CASSGGRTSTDTQYF. The CDR3, as DNA: TGTGCCAGCAGCGGAGGGAGGACTAGCACAGATACGCAGTATTTT.

CDR3 in amino acids: CASLDSTDTEAFF. CDR3 sequence (DNA): TGTGCCAGCCTTGACAGTACCGACACTGAAGCTTTCTTT. The gene calls are TRBV12-3 or TRBV12-4 and TRBJ1-1; D is perhaps TRBD1 (5 bases). Between the trimmed V and J ends, which lost 8 bases and 3 bases, there was a span of 13 bases. The CDR3 runs 13 residues.

The chain employs TRBV6-5 and TRBJ1-4; no firm D call. This CDR3 comprises 15 residues. Deletions cut 3 bases from V and 0 bases from J, with 8 bases between. CDR1 and CDR2 from the germline V gene are MNHEY and SVGAGI. The CDR3 spells CASSYFQATNEKLFF. The CDR3 DNA reads as TGTGCCAGCAGTTATTTCCAGGCAACTAATGAAAAACTGTTTTTT.

In its sample, this clone was seen once. The chain has TRBV11-1 and TRBJ1-4; 9 bases align to TRBD1. Germline assignment: CDR1 SGHAT and CDR2 FQDESV (reference sequence). CDR3 length: 14 amino acids. The junction had 6 bases not matched to a gene; V was cut back by 5 bases and J by 8 bases. In DNA form, the CDR3 reads TGTGCCAGCAGCCGGACAGGGGTCATGGAAAAACTGTTTTTT. Protein product: CASSRTGVMEKLFF.

V gene TRBV29-1 combines with J gene TRBJ1-3, with no clear D. CDR3 length equals 11 residues. V lost 7 bases and J 4 bases, leaving 8 bases between the germline ends. Per germline, CDR1 SQVTM and CDR2 ANQGSEA. CDR3: CSAPLGNTIYF. The DNA for the CDR3 is TGCAGCGCTCCCCTGGGAAACACCATATATTTT.

CDR3 nucleotides: TGTGCCATCAGTGAGGGACAGGGGGTATTGGAGGGCTACACCTTC. This gives the protein CAISEGQGVLEGYTF. This chain links TRBV10-3 with TRBJ1-2; 10 positions match TRBD1. CDR1 is ENHRY, CDR2 SYGVKD, per germline. The CDR3 totals 15 residues. Trimming cost V 2 bases and J 8 bases; bases outside gene matches: 8.

This sequence joins TRBV5-1 and TRBJ2-2; 12 positions agree with TRBD2. The V and J ends lost 1 base and 0 bases, in that order; junction bases with no gene match: 1. CDR3 length: 17 amino acids. Germline V gene sequence: CDR1 SGHRS, CDR2 YFSETQ. CDR3 nucleotides: TGCGCCAGCAGCTTGCCTAGCGGGGGGGCGAACACCGGGGAGCTGTTTTTT. Translated, it gives CASSLPSGGANTGELFF.

V and J are TRBV5-6 and TRBJ2-7, with 8 bases that match TRBD1. Trimming at V came to 2 bases and at J to 7 bases, leaving 11 bases not matched to a gene. Looked up from germline, CDR1 is SGHDT and CDR2 is YYEEEE. The CDR3 length is 15 residues. CDR3 nucleotides: TGTGCCAGCAGCTTTGGCCGTCAGGGGGCGTGGGAGCAGTACTTC. Amino acid sequence: CASSFGRQGAWEQYF.

The chain is built from TRBV19 and TRBJ1-1; 7 bases fit TRBD1. CDR1 LNHDA and CDR2 SQIVND come from the germline V gene (reference sequence). The CDR3 loop spans 17 amino acids. V was pared by 3 bases and J by 2 bases, with 12 bases of the junction left unmatched. CDR3 sequence reads: CASSMPPGTALNTEAFF. The CDR3 DNA is TGTGCCAGTAGTATGCCTCCGGGGACAGCGCTTAACACTGAAGCTTTCTTT.

This clone was seen once. The J gene is TRBJ2-2, the V gene TRBV5-1; possibly TRBD1 for D (5 bases). The CDR3 has 14 residues. V shed 6 bases and J shed 1 base, with 10 bases lying between them. Germline V CDR1 and CDR2: SGHRS, YFSETQ. The CDR3 reads CASKGQGNTGELFF. The CDR3 DNA reads TGCGCCAGCAAAGGGCAGGGGAACACCGGGGAGCTGTTTTTT.

This chain connects TRBV5-5 to TRBJ1-2; 11 nucleotides match TRBD1. The length of the CDR3 is 20 residues. Germline V lookup: CDR1 SGHKS, CDR2 YYEKEE (reference sequence). V dropped 1 base and J dropped 6; count of bases not matched to a gene: 20. The CDR3 coding sequence is TGTGCCAGCAGCTTGCGGCCTGACCGGGACAGGGGGGGTGAGAGGGATGGCTACACCTTC. This translates into CASSLRPDRDRGGERDGYTF. Full variable domain (outside the CDR3, taken from reference TRBV5-5 and TRBJ1-2): DAGVTQSPTHLIKTRGQQVTLRCSPISGHKSVSWYQQVLGQGPQFIFQYYEKEERGRGNFPDRFSARQFPNYSSELNVNALLLGDSALYLCASSLRPDRDRGGERDGYTFGSGTRLTVV.

V usage is TRBV7-8 and J usage is TRBJ1-1, with a tentative D call TRBD1 (6 bases). Germline values: CDR1 SGHVS, CDR2 FQNEAQ. The V end lost 5 bases, the J end lost 4 bases, and 17 bases lay between the germline ends. The CDR3 runs to 15 residues. The DNA for the CDR3 is TGTGCCAGCAGCCCGCGAACAGGGTGGTCCACTGAAGCTTTCTTT. Its translation: CASSPRTGWSTEAFF.

Concerning this clone: Other DNA sequences within the sample encode an identical CDR3. The genes are TRBV6-5 and TRBJ2-7; 9 bases are shared with TRBD1. V gave up 6 bases and J gave up 4 bases; unmatched junction bases: 4. The germline CDR1 and CDR2 sequences are MNHEY and SVGAGI. CDR3 size: 13 residues. The CDR3 DNA follows: TGTGCCAGCAGAGGGACAGGGAGTTACGAGCAGTACTTC. This translates into CASRGTGSYEQYF.

The chain is built from TRBV2 and TRBJ1-1, with 7 positions matching TRBD1. CDR1 and CDR2 from the germline V gene are SNHLY and FYNNEI. This CDR3 region has 15 residues. V lost 7 bases and J lost 0; bases outside the gene matches: 8. The CDR3 spells CASTGGGGVNTEAFF. CDR3 nucleotide sequence: TGTGCCAGCACTGGAGGGGGCGGGGTGAACACTGAAGCTTTCTTT. Combining the CDR3 with reference TRBV2 and TRBJ1-1 gives the whole variable domain EPEVTQTPSHQVTQMGQEVILRCVPISNHLYFYWYRQILGQKVEFLVSFYNNEISEKSEIFDDQFSVERPDGSNFTLKIRSTKLEDSAMYFCASTGGGGVNTEAFFGQGTRLTVV.